What follows are 4 T cell receptor beta chains derived from one specimen sequenced in a study of T cells in Graves' hyperthyroidism and ophthalmopathy. Using RNA transcripts as the source, TCR beta CDR3 regions were amplified. The TCR CDR3 first-round RT-PCR relied on the HTBI primer set. MiXCR was run by TCRdb on the multiplex PCR reads, yielding one entry per CDR3 protein. Of approximately 710,000 distinct CDR3 sequences listed, 15% to 20% are singletons. Sequencing input: blood. These receptors all stem from a man aged 50-59 years with Graves' hyperthyroidism.

Remarks on this clonotype: The CDR3 does not end in the conserved phenylalanine or tryptophan, so this is likely a read error. This rearrangement joins TRBV9 to TRBJ2-1, with D possibly being TRBD2 (6 bases). Trimming took 4 bases from V and 8 from J, leaving 16 bases between them. Germline values: CDR1 SGDLS, CDR2 YYNGEE. The CDR3 totals 14 residues. This chain's CDR3 is CASSLGAGEDEQFV. In DNA, the CDR3 is TGTGCCAGCAGCTTAGGAGCCGGGGAGGATGAGCAGTTCGTC.

The chain uses TRBV7-9 and TRBJ1-5; D not resolved. Germline-derived CDR1 and CDR2 are SEHNR and FQNEAQ (reference sequence). Trimming pared 1 base from V and 6 bases from J, leaving 19 bases between. The CDR3 consists of 17 residues. The CDR3 sequence: CASSLVLWGLNSQPQHF. DNA for the CDR3: TGTGCCAGCAGCTTAGTGCTGTGGGGATTAAATAGTCAGCCCCAGCATTTT. The complete variable domain, with remaining parts taken from reference TRBV7-9 and TRBJ1-5, reads DTGVSQNPRHKITKRGQNVTFRCDPISEHNRLYWYRQTLGQGPEFLTYFQNEAQLEKSRLLSDRFSAERPKGSFSTLEIQRTEQGDSAMYLCASSLVLWGLNSQPQHFGDGTRLSIL.

The rearrangement joins TRBV20-1 to TRBJ2-7; TRBD2 is a possible D gene (6 bases). CDR3 size: 11 residues. Per germline, CDR1 DFQATT and CDR2 SNEGSKA (reference sequence). The V gene lost 5 bases and the J gene lost 7 bases, with 12 bases spanning the gap. The CDR3 here is CSAVLGGEQYF. CDR3 DNA sequence: TGCAGTGCTGTGTTAGGAGGGGAGCAGTACTTC.

The genes are TRBV29-1 and TRBJ2-3, with a possible D match to TRBD2 (5 bases). Germline values: CDR1 SQVTM, CDR2 ANQGSEA. V was clipped by 2 bases and J by 4 bases, with 16 bases between them. The CDR3 runs 15 residues. CDR3: CSVEKGLGLADTQYF. CDR3 nucleotides: TGCAGCGTTGAAAAAGGACTCGGACTGGCAGATACGCAGTATTTT.